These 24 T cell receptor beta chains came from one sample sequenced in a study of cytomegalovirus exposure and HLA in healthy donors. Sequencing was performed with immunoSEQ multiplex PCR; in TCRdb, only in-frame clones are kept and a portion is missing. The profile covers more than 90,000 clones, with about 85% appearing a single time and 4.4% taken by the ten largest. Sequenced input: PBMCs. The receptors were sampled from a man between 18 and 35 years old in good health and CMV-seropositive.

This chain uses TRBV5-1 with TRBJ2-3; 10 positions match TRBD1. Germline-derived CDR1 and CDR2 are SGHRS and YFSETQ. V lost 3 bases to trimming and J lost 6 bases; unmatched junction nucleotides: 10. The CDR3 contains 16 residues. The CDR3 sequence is CASSSRTGGSSDTQYF. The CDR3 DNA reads TGCGCCAGCAGCTCGAGGACAGGGGGGAGTTCTGATACGCAGTATTTT.

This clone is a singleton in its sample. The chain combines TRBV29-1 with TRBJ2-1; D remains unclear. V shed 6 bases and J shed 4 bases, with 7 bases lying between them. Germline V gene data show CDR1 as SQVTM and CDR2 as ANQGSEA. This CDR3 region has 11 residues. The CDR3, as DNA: TGCAGCGTGAACCAGTACAATGAGCAGTTCTTC. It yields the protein CSVNQYNEQFF.

The CDR3 region is CASSQDPRSGETQYF. The DNA of the CDR3 is TGCGCCAGCAGCCAAGATCCCAGAAGCGGGGAGACCCAGTACTTC. V gene TRBV4-1 combines with J gene TRBJ2-5; possibly TRBD2 for D (6 bases). Trimming stripped 0 bases from V and 5 bases from J, with 13 bases between. There are 15 residues in the CDR3. Germline CDR1 and CDR2: MGHRA and YSYEKL.

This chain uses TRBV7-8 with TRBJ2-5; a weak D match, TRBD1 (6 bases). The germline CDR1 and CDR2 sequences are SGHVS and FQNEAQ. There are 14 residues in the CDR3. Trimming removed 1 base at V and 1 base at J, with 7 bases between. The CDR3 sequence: CASSLDRVQETQYF. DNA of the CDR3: TGTGCCAGCAGCTTAGACAGGGTCCAAGAGACCCAGTACTTC. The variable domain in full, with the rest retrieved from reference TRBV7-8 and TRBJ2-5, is GAGVSQSPRYKVAKRGQDVALRCDPISGHVSLFWYQQALGQGPEFLTYFQNEAQLDKSGLPSDRFFAERPEGSVSTLKIQRTQQEDSAVYLCASSLDRVQETQYFGPGTRLLVL.

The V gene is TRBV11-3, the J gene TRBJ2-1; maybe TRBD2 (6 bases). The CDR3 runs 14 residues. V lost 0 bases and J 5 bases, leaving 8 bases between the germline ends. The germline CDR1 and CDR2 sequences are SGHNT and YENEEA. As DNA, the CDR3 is TGTGCCAGCAGCTTAGAGCGGGGTCACAATGAGCAGTTCTTC. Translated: CASSLERGHNEQFF.

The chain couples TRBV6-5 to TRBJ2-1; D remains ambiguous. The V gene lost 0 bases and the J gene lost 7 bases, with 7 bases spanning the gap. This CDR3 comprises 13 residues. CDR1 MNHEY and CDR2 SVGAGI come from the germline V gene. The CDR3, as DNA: TGTGCCAGCAGTTACTCAACAGATAATGAGCAGTTCTTC. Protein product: CASSYSTDNEQFF.

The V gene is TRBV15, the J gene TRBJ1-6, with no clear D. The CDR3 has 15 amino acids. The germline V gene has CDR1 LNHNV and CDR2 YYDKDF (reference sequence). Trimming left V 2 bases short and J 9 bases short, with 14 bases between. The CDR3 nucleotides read TGTGCCACCAGCAGAAGCGGCCGGCTGAGTTCACCCCTCCACTTT. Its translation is CATSRSGRLSSPLHF.

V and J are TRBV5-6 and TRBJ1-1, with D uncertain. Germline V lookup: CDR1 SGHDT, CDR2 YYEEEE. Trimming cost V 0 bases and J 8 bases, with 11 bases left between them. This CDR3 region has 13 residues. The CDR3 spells CASSLGEALEAFF. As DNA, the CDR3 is TGTGCCAGCAGCTTGGGGGAGGCCCTCGAAGCTTTCTTT.

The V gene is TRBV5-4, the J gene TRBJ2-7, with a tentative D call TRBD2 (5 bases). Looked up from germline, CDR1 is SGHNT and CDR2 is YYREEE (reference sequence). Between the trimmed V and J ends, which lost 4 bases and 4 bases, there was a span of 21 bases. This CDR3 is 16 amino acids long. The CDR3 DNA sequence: TGTGCCAGCAGCCCCCCGGGGAGCCCAACCGGGTACGAGCAGTACTTC. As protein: CASSPPGSPTGYEQYF.

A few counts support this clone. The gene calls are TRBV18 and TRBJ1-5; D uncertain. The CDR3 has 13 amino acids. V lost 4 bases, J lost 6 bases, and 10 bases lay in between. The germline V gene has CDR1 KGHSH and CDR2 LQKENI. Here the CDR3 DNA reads TGTGCCAGCTCACTGTACGAGCGTCAGCCCCAGCATTTT. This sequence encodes CASSLYERQPQHF. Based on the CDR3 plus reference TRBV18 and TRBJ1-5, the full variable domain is NAGVMQNPRHLVRRRGQEARLRCSPMKGHSHVYWYRQLPEEGLKFMVYLQKENIIDESGMPKERFSAEFPKEGPSILRIQQVVRGDSAAYFCASSLYERQPQHFGDGTRLSIL.

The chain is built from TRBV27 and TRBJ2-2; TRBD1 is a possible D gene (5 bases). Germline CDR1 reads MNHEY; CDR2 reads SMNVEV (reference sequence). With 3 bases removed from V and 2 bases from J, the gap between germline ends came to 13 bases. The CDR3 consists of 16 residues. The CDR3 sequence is CASSLSLGVNTGELFF. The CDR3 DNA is TGTGCCAGCAGTTTGTCTTTAGGGGTAAACACCGGGGAGCTGTTTTTT.

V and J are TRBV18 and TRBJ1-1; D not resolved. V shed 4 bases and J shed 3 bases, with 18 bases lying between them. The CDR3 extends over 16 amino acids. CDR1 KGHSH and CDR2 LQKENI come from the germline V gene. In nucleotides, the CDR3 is TGTGCCAGCTCACGCACCCGGGCCTTCGGGGACACTGAAGCTTTCTTT. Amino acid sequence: CASSRTRAFGDTEAFF.

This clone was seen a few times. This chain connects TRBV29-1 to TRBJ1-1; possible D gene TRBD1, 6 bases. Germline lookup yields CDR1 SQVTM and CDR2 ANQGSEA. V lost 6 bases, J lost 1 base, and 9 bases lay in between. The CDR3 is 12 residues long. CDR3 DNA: TGCAGCGTCGGGACACAGAACACTGAAGCTTTCTTT. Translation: CSVGTQNTEAFF.

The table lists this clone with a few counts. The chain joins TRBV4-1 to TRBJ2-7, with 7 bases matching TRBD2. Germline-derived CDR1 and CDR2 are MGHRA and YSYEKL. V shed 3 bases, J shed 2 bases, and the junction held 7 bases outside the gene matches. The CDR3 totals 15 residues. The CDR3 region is CASSQERGGPYEQYF. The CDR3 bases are TGCGCCAGCAGCCAGGAGCGGGGTGGCCCCTACGAGCAGTACTTC.

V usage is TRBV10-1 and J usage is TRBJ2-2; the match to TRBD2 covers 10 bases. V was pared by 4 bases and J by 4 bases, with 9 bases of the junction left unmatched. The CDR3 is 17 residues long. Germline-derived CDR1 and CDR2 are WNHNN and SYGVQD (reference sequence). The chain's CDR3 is CASSGPDSGGITGELFF. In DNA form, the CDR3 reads TGCGCCAGCAGTGGTCCCGATAGCGGGGGGATCACCGGGGAGCTGTTTTTT.

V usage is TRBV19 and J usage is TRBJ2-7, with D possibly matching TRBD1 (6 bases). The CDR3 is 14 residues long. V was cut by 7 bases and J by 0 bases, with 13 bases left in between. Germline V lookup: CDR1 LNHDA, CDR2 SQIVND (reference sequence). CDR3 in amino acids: CASKPSRGSYEQYF. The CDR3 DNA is TGTGCCAGTAAACCATCCAGGGGCTCCTACGAGCAGTACTTC.

CDR3 loop: CASRPIRGGVRTEAFF. Written as DNA, the CDR3 is TGTGCCAGCAGACCTATTAGGGGGGGCGTCCGCACTGAAGCTTTCTTT. The chain employs TRBV11-2 and TRBJ1-1, with a weak D call TRBD1 (6 bases). Trimming pared 6 bases from V and 4 bases from J, leaving 21 bases between. The CDR3 contains 16 residues. In germline, CDR1 is SGHAT, CDR2 FQNNGV.

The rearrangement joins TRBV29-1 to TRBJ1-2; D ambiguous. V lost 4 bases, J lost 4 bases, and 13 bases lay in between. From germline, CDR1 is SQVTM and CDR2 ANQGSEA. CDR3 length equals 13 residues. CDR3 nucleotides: TGCAGCGTTGTTGGCGGGGAGGGCTATGGCTACACCTTC. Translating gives CSVVGGEGYGYTF.

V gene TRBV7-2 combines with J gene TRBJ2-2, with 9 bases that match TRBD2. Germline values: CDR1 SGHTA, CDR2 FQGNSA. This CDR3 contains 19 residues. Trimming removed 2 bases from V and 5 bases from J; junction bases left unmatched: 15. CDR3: CASSLRFSLAGRGTGELFF. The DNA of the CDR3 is TGTGCCAGCAGCTTAAGGTTTTCACTAGCGGGTCGGGGAACCGGGGAGCTGTTTTTT.

CDR3 in DNA: TGTGCCAGCAGCTTACAGGGTTTAGGTACAGATACGCAGTATTTT. Translation: CASSLQGLGTDTQYF. V usage is TRBV7-9 and J usage is TRBJ2-3, with a possible D match to TRBD1 (5 bases). V was shortened by 2 bases and J by 3 bases, with 12 bases between the two germline ends. Germline assignment: CDR1 SEHNR and CDR2 FQNEAQ (reference sequence). The CDR3 extends over 15 amino acids.

CDR3 nucleotide sequence: TGTGCCAGCAGTTACGTGACAGGGGCCGGGGAGCAGTACTTC. This translates into CASSYVTGAGEQYF. The rearrangement uses TRBV6-5 and TRBJ2-7, with 8 bases aligning to TRBD1. The CDR3 is 14 amino acids. With V trimmed by 2 bases and J by 7 bases, 7 bases remained unmatched. Germline lookup yields CDR1 MNHEY and CDR2 SVGAGI.

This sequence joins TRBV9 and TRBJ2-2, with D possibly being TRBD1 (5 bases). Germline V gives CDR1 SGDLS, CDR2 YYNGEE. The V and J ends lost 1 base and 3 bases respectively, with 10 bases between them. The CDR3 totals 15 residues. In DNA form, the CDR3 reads TGTGCCAGCAGCGTACAGGGTAGGGACACCGGGGAGCTGTTTTTT. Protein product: CASSVQGRDTGELFF.

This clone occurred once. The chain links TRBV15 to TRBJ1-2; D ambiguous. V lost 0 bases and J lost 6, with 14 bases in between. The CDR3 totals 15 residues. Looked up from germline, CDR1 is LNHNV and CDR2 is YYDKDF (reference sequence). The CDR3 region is CATSRDRELYDGYTF. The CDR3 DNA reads TGTGCCACCAGCAGAGATCGGGAGCTGTATGATGGCTACACCTTC. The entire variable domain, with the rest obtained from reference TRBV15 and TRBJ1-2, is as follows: DAMVIQNPRYQVTQFGKPVTLSCSQTLNHNVMYWYQQKSSQAPKLLFHYYDKDFNNEADTPDNFQSRRPNTSFCFLDIRSPGLGDTAMYLCATSRDRELYDGYTFGSGTRLTVV.

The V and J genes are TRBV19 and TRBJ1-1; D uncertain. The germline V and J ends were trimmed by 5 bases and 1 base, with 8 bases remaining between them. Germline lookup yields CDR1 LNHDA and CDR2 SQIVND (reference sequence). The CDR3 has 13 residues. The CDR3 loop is CASSLTENTEAFF. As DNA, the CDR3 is TGTGCCAGTAGTCTAACAGAGAACACTGAAGCTTTCTTT.